Listed here are 30 T cell receptor beta chains from one sample, sequenced in a study of beta chain features in type 1 diabetes. Study-wide findings and caveats: There was a moderate but significant shortening of TCRB CDR3s in all four CD4+ subsets of Type 1 diabetes patients.

The investigators reverse transcribed all of the isolated RNA, so they sequenced expressed TCRB transcripts. Repertoires were generated with immunoSEQ multiplex PCR, while TCRdb's copy carries only in-frame clones and drops some. The repertoire has some 240,000 clones, 15% to 20% of them found once; the top ten carry roughly 0.08%. For these TCRs, the target antigens are not known. Sequences were obtained from naive CD4+ T cells from blood. The receptor source for this set is a man aged 25-40 years with type 1 diabetes.

This clone has only a few counts. This chain connects TRBV7-9 to TRBJ2-5; D gene ambiguous. With 4 bases removed from V and 5 bases from J, the gap between germline ends came to 11 bases. The CDR3 runs 13 residues. CDR1 is SEHNR, CDR2 FQNEAQ, per germline (reference sequence). CDR3 nucleotide sequence: TGTGCCAGCAGCTACCTCTTGCTGGAGACCCAGTACTTC. It specifies CASSYLLLETQYF.

This sequence joins TRBV7-3 and TRBJ2-1, with no clear D. V gave up 4 bases and J gave up 3 bases, with 13 bases separating them. Germline CDR1 SGHTA, CDR2 FQGTGA. The CDR3 is 15 residues long. The CDR3 bases are TGTGCCAGCAGCTCCAGGTTGGCTAACTACAATGAGCAGTTCTTC. This encodes CASSSRLANYNEQFF.

The chain uses TRBV10-3 and TRBJ2-3; TRBD1 agrees at 9 bases. The germline gives CDR1 ENHRY, CDR2 SYGVKD. This CDR3 has 14 amino acids. The V and J ends lost 5 bases and 5 bases, in that order; junction bases with no gene match: 5. CDR3 in DNA: TGTGCCATCAGTCGCGGACAGGGGCAAGATACGCAGTATTTT. Residues: CAISRGQGQDTQYF.

In its sample, this clone was seen a few times. The V gene is TRBV29-1, the J gene TRBJ2-5; D is unclear. The CDR3 extends over 13 amino acids. Per the germline V gene, CDR1 is SQVTM and CDR2 is ANQGSEA. The V gene lost 6 bases and the J gene lost 4 bases, with 15 bases spanning the gap. CDR3 DNA sequence: TGCAGCGTCGGCCCCGGGCGCGGAGAGACCCAGTACTTC. Translating gives CSVGPGRGETQYF.

The V gene is TRBV27, the J gene TRBJ2-5, with no clear D. The germline V and J ends were trimmed by 0 bases and 5 bases, with 10 bases remaining between them. Germline V gene sequence: CDR1 MNHEY, CDR2 SMNVEV (reference sequence). The CDR3 has 14 amino acids. This CDR3 reads CASSLSSSRETQYF. The CDR3 nucleotides are TGTGCCAGCAGTTTATCTTCCAGCCGCGAGACCCAGTACTTC.

V usage is TRBV29-1 and J usage is TRBJ2-1; D call uncertain. This CDR3 is 14 amino acids long. Looked up from germline, CDR1 is SQVTM and CDR2 is ANQGSEA. V was cut by 7 bases and J by 6 bases, with 19 bases left in between. In DNA form, the CDR3 reads TGCAGCGCCCAAGCGTTATTTGTGGGCAATGAGCAGTTCTTC. Its protein product is CSAQALFVGNEQFF.

This clone is a singleton in its sample. The chain links TRBV15 to TRBJ2-2; D call uncertain. CDR3 length: 14 amino acids. The germline CDR1 and CDR2 sequences are LNHNV and YYDKDF (reference sequence). With 9 bases removed from V and 0 bases from J, the gap between germline ends came to 11 bases. The CDR3 bases are TGTGCCACTAGACGGCTTTCGAACACCGGGGAGCTGTTTTTT. Its protein product is CATRRLSNTGELFF.

This clone was detected a few times. The V call is TRBV7-9, the J call TRBJ2-4; D might be TRBD2 (5 bases). The CDR3 contains 15 residues. Per the germline V gene, CDR1 is SEHNR and CDR2 is FQNEAQ (reference sequence). The V end was cut by 1 base, the J end by 0 bases, with 7 bases between. The CDR3 coding sequence is TGTGCCAGCAGCTTAGACCGGGGAGCCAAAAACATTCAGTACTTC. Protein sequence: CASSLDRGAKNIQYF.

This clone occurred a few times. The chain joins TRBV29-1 to TRBJ2-3; TRBD2 matches at 7 bases. V shed 4 bases and J 3 bases; nucleotides not matched to a gene: 4. Germline lookup yields CDR1 SQVTM and CDR2 ANQGSEA. The CDR3 has 13 amino acids. The chain's CDR3 is CSVGGSLTDTQYF. The CDR3 nucleotides are TGCAGCGTTGGCGGGAGCTTGACAGATACGCAGTATTTT.

This clone was detected a few times. V usage is TRBV30 and J usage is TRBJ1-2, with D unresolved. Germline assignment: CDR1 GTSNPN and CDR2 SVGIG (reference sequence). Between the trimmed V and J ends, which lost 3 bases and 5 bases, there was a span of 7 bases. CDR3 length: 11 amino acids. The CDR3 region is CAWSGQYGYTF. The CDR3 nucleotides read TGTGCCTGGAGCGGCCAGTATGGCTACACCTTC.

This chain uses TRBV28 with TRBJ2-1; unclear D gene. V was clipped by 5 bases and J by 1 base, with 3 bases between them. The CDR3 sequence is 12 residues long. Germline CDR1 MDHEN, CDR2 SYDVKM. This CDR3 is CASSHSYNEQFF. In DNA form, the CDR3 reads TGTGCCAGCAGTCATTCCTACAATGAGCAGTTCTTC.

This clone appeared a few times. This chain links TRBV7-9 with TRBJ2-1; D not certain. Germline values: CDR1 SEHNR, CDR2 FQNEAQ (reference sequence). The ends were cut back, 2 bases at V and 4 bases at J, with 6 bases in the middle. The CDR3 consists of 13 residues. The CDR3 DNA is TGTGCCAGCAGCTTAACCCAATACAATGAGCAGTTCTTC. Protein sequence: CASSLTQYNEQFF.

This clone has a handful of counts. The chain is built from TRBV4-1 and TRBJ1-1; D gene uncertain. Germline-derived CDR1 and CDR2 are MGHRA and YSYEKL. The V end lost 4 bases, the J end lost 4 bases, and 16 bases lay between the germline ends. This CDR3 comprises 15 residues. The chain's CDR3 is CASSRSGLLRTEAFF. The CDR3 nucleotides are TGCGCCAGCAGCCGAAGTGGACTCTTGCGCACTGAAGCTTTCTTT.

This chain uses TRBV5-1 with TRBJ2-1; a possible D gene is TRBD1 (6 bases). Looked up from germline, CDR1 is SGHRS and CDR2 is YFSETQ. V lost 2 bases to trimming and J lost 6 bases, with 18 bases between them. CDR3 length: 16 amino acids. The CDR3: CASSFYTRGPSNEQFF. The DNA of the CDR3 is TGCGCCAGCAGCTTTTATACCAGGGGCCCCTCCAATGAGCAGTTCTTC.

This clone was observed a handful of times. The rearrangement joins TRBV29-1 to TRBJ2-3; D uncertain. The CDR3 loop spans 14 amino acids. The V end lost 7 bases, the J end lost 2 bases, and 16 bases lay between the germline ends. Germline V CDR1 and CDR2: SQVTM, ANQGSEA. CDR3 loop: CSGQTTTSTDTQYF. CDR3 coding DNA: TGCAGCGGCCAAACAACAACCTCCACAGATACGCAGTATTTT.

This chain's CDR3 is CASSLGRGDNEQFF. CDR3 nucleotides: TGTGCCAGCAGCTTAGGGAGGGGGGACAATGAGCAGTTCTTC. V gene TRBV7-6 combines with J gene TRBJ2-1; TRBD1 or TRBD2 may be the D gene (6 bases each). Germline-derived CDR1 and CDR2 are SGHVS and FNYEAQ. Trimming shortened V by 1 base and J by 5 bases, and 9 bases separated the two germline ends. The CDR3 spans 14 residues. The full variable domain, in which reference TRBV7-6 and TRBJ2-1 provide the parts outside the CDR3, is GAGVSQSPRYKVTKRGQDVALRCDPISGHVSLYWYRQALGQGPEFLTYFNYEAQQDKSGLPNDRFSAERPEGSISTLTIQRTEQRDSAMYRCASSLGRGDNEQFFGPGTRLTVL.

This clone was detected only a few times. V gene TRBV11-2 combines with J gene TRBJ2-3; unclear D gene. With 7 bases removed from V and 0 bases from J, the gap between germline ends came to 14 bases. The CDR3 is made up of 15 amino acids. Germline CDR1 and CDR2: SGHAT and FQNNGV. The CDR3 is CASTPGYISTDTQYF. The CDR3 region has the DNA TGTGCCAGCACCCCTGGTTATATTAGCACAGATACGCAGTATTTT.

V usage is TRBV29-1 and J usage is TRBJ2-1, with D hard to call. Germline V CDR1 and CDR2: SQVTM, ANQGSEA. V dropped 7 bases and J dropped 10 bases, with 20 bases sitting between them. The CDR3 contains 13 residues. The CDR3 loop reads CSEKDLGPVEQFF. The CDR3, as DNA: TGCAGCGAGAAGGACCTGGGCCCTGTCGAGCAGTTCTTC.

This rearrangement joins TRBV29-1 to TRBJ2-1; 8 nucleotides agree with TRBD1. The CDR3 length is 13 residues. With 6 bases clipped from V and 5 bases from J, the junction kept 6 bases outside the gene matches. The V gene's germline CDR1 is SQVTM and CDR2 ANQGSEA. Written as DNA, the CDR3 is TGCAGCGTCTGGGACAGGAAAAACAATGAGCAGTTCTTC. It yields the protein CSVWDRKNNEQFF.

This clone was observed a few times. This sequence joins TRBV5-4 and TRBJ2-5; 11 positions agree with TRBD2. Trimming took 4 bases from V and 4 from J; bases not matched to a gene: 9. The CDR3 sequence is 16 residues long. Germline V lookup: CDR1 SGHNT, CDR2 YYREEE (reference sequence). The CDR3 DNA sequence: TGTGCCAGCAGCAATCCCGCACTAGCGGGAGTAGAGACCCAGTACTTC. Residues: CASSNPALAGVETQYF.

CDR3 residues: CSARVLETQYF. The CDR3 bases are TGCAGTGCTAGGGTACTAGAGACCCAGTACTTC. The genes are TRBV20-1 and TRBJ2-5; D is unclear. The CDR3 contains 11 residues. V lost 3 bases, J lost 4 bases, and 6 bases lay in between. Germline V lookup: CDR1 DFQATT, CDR2 SNEGSKA (reference sequence).

The J gene is TRBJ2-1, the V gene TRBV6-4, with 10 bases fitting TRBD1. The germline gives CDR1 MRHNA, CDR2 SNTAGT. The V gene end was trimmed by 6 bases and the J gene end by 6 bases; junction bases not matched to a gene: 8. There are 15 residues in the CDR3. The CDR3 loop reads CASSRQGAMTNEQFF. CDR3 bases: TGTGCCAGCAGCCGACAGGGGGCGATGACCAATGAGCAGTTCTTC.

The CDR3 here is CAWSVTGYQETQYF. The DNA for the CDR3 is TGTGCCTGGAGTGTTACAGGGTACCAAGAGACCCAGTACTTC. The gene calls are TRBV30 and TRBJ2-5; the D gene is possibly TRBD1 (6 bases). The CDR3 sequence is 14 residues long. In germline, CDR1 is GTSNPN, CDR2 SVGIG (reference sequence). The V gene lost 0 bases and the J gene lost 0 bases, with 8 bases spanning the gap.

This clone showed up just a few times. The chain carries TRBV29-1 and TRBJ2-1, with TRBD2 as a possible D gene (6 bases). The CDR3 sequence is 13 residues long. CDR1 is SQVTM, CDR2 ANQGSEA, per germline. Trimming left V 4 bases short and J 2 bases short, with 9 bases between. The CDR3 bases are TGCAGCGTTGTTGGGAGGACCTACAATGAGCAGTTCTTC. Translated, it gives CSVVGRTYNEQFF.

This chain links TRBV6-5 with TRBJ2-1; 7 bases match TRBD1. The CDR3 has 15 amino acids. Germline assignment: CDR1 MNHEY and CDR2 SVGAGI. V lost 5 bases and J lost 2; bases outside the gene matches: 6. Here the CDR3 reads CASSRQGGAYNEQFF. CDR3 coding DNA: TGTGCCAGCAGTCGACAGGGTGGGGCCTACAATGAGCAGTTCTTC.

The chain couples TRBV2 to TRBJ2-5; D possibly corresponds to TRBD1 (6 bases). Germline V gene data show CDR1 as SNHLY and CDR2 as FYNNEI. Trimming took 8 bases from V and 5 from J, leaving 18 bases between them. The CDR3 has 14 amino acids. In DNA, the CDR3 is TGTGCCAGCTCCCTACAGGGATTGGAGGAGACCCAGTACTTC. Encoded protein: CASSLQGLEETQYF.

This chain uses TRBV29-1 with TRBJ2-7; 7 bases agree with TRBD2. The J segment lost 2 bases and the V segment lost 4 bases, leaving 5 bases of the junction unmatched. Germline CDR1 SQVTM, CDR2 ANQGSEA. The length of the CDR3 is 13 residues. The CDR3 here is CSVVGTITYEQYF. CDR3 nucleotide sequence: TGCAGCGTTGTGGGGACTATCACCTACGAGCAGTACTTC.

This clone was seen a handful of times. The sample contains more than one DNA sequence encoding this CDR3. The rearrangement joins TRBV30 to TRBJ1-5; D is unresolved. CDR3 length: 13 residues. The germline V and J ends were trimmed by 0 bases and 4 bases, with 7 bases remaining between them. CDR1 is GTSNPN, CDR2 SVGIG, per germline (reference sequence). Written as DNA, the CDR3 is TGTGCCTGGAGTGTCGAAGGGAATCAGCCCCAGCATTTT. It encodes CAWSVEGNQPQHF.

This clone occurred a few times. Different DNA sequences within this sample yield the same CDR3. DNA for the CDR3: TGTGCCAGCAGCGTTTCGACTAGCGGGAGTAATGAGCAGTTCTTC. Encoded protein: CASSVSTSGSNEQFF. This chain joins TRBV9 and TRBJ2-1, with 12 bases aligning to TRBD2. CDR3 size: 15 residues. CDR1 and CDR2 (germline): SGDLS, YYNGEE. V lost 2 bases to trimming and J lost 7 bases; unmatched junction nucleotides: 4. The variable domain in full, with the rest retrieved from reference TRBV9 and TRBJ2-1, is DSGVTQTPKHLITATGQRVTLRCSPRSGDLSVYWYQQSLDQGLQFLIQYYNGEERAKGNILERFSAQQFPDLHSELNLSSLELGDSALYFCASSVSTSGSNEQFFGPGTRLTVL.

This sequence joins TRBV2 and TRBJ1-5; tentatively, D is TRBD1 (5 bases). CDR1 and CDR2 from the germline V gene are SNHLY and FYNNEI. CDR3 length: 12 residues. Deletions cut 8 bases from V and 3 bases from J, with 8 bases between. CDR3 protein: CASQGPNQPQHF. The CDR3 DNA is TGTGCCAGCCAGGGTCCCAATCAGCCCCAGCATTTT.